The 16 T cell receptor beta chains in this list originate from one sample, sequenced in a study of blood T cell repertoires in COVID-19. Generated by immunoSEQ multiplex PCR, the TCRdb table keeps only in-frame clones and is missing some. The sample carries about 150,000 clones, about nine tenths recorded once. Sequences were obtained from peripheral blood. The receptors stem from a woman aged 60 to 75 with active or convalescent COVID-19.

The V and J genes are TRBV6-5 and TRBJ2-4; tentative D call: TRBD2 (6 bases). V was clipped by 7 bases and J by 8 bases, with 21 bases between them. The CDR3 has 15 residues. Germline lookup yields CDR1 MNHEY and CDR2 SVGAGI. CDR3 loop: CASTRDWAGSDIQYF. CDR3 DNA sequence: TGTGCCAGCACCCGGGATTGGGCGGGGTCGGACATTCAGTACTTC.

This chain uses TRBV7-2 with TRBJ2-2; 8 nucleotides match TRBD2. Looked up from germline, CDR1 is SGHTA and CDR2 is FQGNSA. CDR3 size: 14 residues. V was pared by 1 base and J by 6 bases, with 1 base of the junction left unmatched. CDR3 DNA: TGTGCCAGCAGCTTAGTCGGGGGGGCCGGGGAGCTGTTTTTT. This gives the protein CASSLVGGAGELFF.

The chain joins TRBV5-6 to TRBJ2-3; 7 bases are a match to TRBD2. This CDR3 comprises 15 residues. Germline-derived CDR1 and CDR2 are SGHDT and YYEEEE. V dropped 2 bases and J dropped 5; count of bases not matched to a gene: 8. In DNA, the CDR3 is TGTGCCAGCAGCTTTGCGGGGGTTGGACAAGATACGCAGTATTTT. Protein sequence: CASSFAGVGQDTQYF.

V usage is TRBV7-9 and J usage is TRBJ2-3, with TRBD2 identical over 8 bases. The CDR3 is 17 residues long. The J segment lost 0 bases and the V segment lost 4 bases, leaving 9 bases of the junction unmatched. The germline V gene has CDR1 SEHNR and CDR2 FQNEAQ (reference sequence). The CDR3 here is CASSSGGGGPSTDTQYF. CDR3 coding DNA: TGTGCCAGCAGCTCGGGCGGCGGGGGGCCTAGCACAGATACGCAGTATTTT.

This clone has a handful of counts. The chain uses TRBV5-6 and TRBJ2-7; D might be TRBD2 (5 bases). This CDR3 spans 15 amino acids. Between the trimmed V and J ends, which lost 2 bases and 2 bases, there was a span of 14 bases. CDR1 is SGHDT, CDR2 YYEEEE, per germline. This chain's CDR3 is CASSFWDGLTYEQYF. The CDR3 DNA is TGTGCCAGCAGCTTTTGGGATGGACTTACCTACGAGCAGTACTTC.

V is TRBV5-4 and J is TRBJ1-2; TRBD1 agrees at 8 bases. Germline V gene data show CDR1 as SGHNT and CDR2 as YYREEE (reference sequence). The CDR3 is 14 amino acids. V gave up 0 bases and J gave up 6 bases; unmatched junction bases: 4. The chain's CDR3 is CASSLGQGFDGYTF. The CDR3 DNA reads TGTGCCAGCAGCTTGGGACAGGGGTTCGATGGCTACACCTTC.

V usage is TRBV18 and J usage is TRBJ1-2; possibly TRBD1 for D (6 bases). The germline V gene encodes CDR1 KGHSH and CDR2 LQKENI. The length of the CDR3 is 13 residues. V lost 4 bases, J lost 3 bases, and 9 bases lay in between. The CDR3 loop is CASSQTGDYGYTF. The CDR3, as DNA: TGTGCCAGCTCACAGACAGGTGACTATGGCTACACCTTC.

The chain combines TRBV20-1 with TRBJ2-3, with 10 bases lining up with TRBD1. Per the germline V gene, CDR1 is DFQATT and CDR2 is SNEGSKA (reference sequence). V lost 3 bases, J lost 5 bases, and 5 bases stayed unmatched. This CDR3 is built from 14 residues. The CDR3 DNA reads TGCAGTGCTAGTGAGAGGACAGGGGGAGATACGCAGTATTTT. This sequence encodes CSASERTGGDTQYF.

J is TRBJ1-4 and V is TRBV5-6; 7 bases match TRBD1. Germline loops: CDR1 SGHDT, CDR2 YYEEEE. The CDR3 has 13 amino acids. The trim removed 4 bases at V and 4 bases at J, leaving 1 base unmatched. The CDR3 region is CASSGTDNEKLFF. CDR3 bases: TGTGCCAGCAGCGGGACAGATAATGAAAAACTGTTTTTT.

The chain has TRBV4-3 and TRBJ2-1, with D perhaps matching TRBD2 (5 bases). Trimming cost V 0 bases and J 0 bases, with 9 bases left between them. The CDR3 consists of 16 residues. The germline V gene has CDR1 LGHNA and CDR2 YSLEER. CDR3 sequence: CASSQDPGFSYNEQFF. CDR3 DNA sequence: TGCGCCAGCAGCCAAGACCCGGGGTTCTCCTACAATGAGCAGTTCTTC.

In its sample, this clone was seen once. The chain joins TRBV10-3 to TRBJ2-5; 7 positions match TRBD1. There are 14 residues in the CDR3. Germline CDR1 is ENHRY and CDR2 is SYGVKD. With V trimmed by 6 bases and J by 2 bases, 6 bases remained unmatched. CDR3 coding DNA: TGTGCCATCAGACAGGGGTCAGGACAAGAGACCCAGTACTTC. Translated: CAIRQGSGQETQYF.

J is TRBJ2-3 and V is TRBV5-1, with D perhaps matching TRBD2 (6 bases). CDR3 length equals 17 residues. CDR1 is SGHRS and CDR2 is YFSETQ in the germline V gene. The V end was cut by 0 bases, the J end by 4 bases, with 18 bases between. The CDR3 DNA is TGCGCCAGCAGCTTGGCCTGGGGGGTTCTGAGGCCAGATACGCAGTATTTT. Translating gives CASSLAWGVLRPDTQYF.

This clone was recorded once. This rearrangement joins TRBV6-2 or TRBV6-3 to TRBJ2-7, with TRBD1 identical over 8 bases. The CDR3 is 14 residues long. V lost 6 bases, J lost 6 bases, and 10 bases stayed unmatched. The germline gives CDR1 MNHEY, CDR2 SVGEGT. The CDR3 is CASSRPGGRIEQYF. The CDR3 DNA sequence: TGTGCCAGCAGCAGACCAGGGGGCCGGATCGAGCAGTACTTC.

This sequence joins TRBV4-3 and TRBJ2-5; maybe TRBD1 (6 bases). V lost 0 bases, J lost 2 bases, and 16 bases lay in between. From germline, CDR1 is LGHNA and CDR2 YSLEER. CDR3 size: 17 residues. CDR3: CASSQDFGRGLQETQYF. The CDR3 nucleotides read TGCGCCAGCAGCCAAGATTTTGGCAGGGGATTGCAAGAGACCCAGTACTTC.

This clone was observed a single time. CDR3 bases: TGTGCCAGCAGCTTAGAAAGCGGGGGGCTTACCGGGGAGCTGTTTTTT. This translates into CASSLESGGLTGELFF. The rearrangement links TRBV7-2 to TRBJ2-2; TRBD2 matches at 9 bases. Germline lookup yields CDR1 SGHTA and CDR2 FQGNSA. The ends lost 1 base at V and 5 bases at J; junction bases unmatched: 5. The CDR3 consists of 16 residues. The full variable domain, its missing parts supplied by reference TRBV7-2 and TRBJ2-2, is GAGVSQSPSNKVTEKGKDVELRCDPISGHTALYWYRQSLGQGLEFLIYFQGNSAPDKSGLPSDRFSAERTGGSVSTLTIQRTQQEDSAVYLCASSLESGGLTGELFFGEGSRLTVL.

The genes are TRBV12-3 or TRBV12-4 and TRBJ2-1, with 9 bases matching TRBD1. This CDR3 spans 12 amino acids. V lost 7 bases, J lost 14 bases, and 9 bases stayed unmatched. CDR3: CASNTGGGGKFF. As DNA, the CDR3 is TGTGCCAGCAATACAGGGGGCGGTGGTAAGTTCTTC.